This TCR beta chain was captured in a study of cytomegalovirus exposure and HLA in healthy donors (dated by TCRdb to 2016 to 2017). Background on the whole study: In an earlier analysis of fewer than 750 of the donors, 276 Gb of sequence data and 117 million unique TCR beta sequences from 150 million to 200 million T cells were reported. On average, 235,054 unique TCR beta nucleotide sequences were sequenced per donor among 350 to 400 genotyped donors of the cohort, with around 19% of those sequences being non-productive. The aim of the study was to test whether cataloging public T cell receptors could identify signatures of past pathogen exposure. Along with the roughly 710-subject first cohort, a separate validation cohort of roughly 110 different subjects was used. To predict cytomegalovirus infection status, the study combined high-throughput TCR immunosequencing, statistical association of individual TCRs with disease status, and machine learning. In a later analysis, previously published TCR beta repertoires from 500 to 750 donors were re-analyzed and high-resolution HLA genotyping was added so that TCR occurrence patterns could be studied. In an earlier analysis of over 550 of the donors, high-throughput TCR beta sequencing was used to judge whether each TCR beta V gene segment behaved as functional or pseudogenic. A later genetic analysis used genome-wide SNP genotypes for about three fifths of the 666 donors, treating that subset as a discovery cohort. About 300 gigabases of sequencing data and 70 million to 100 million unique TCR sequences were included in an early release covering about 600 HLA-typed donors. The genetic ancestry cluster associated with self-reported Caucasian donors included about 84% of the roughly 360 genotyped donors. All discovery cohort repertoires had been generated using a single sequencing platform. The number of donors typed differed by locus, with roughly 620-630 for A, B, C, DRB1 and DQB1, more than 500 for DQA1, about 610 for DPA1, and roughly 450 for DPB1. Both class I and class II loci were covered by HLA typing, at four-digit resolution. In the later analysis, no new phenotypic data were used to find candidate immune exposures; instead, reliance was placed on TCR beta sequences and their occurrence across donors. The study profiled the T cell repertoires of hundreds of subjects by immunosequencing and related them to cytomegalovirus serostatus. Donor age, sex, ethnicity and CMV serostatus were compiled alongside the repertoire data. Roughly 5 DR-DQ haplotypes were handled as single units for association and clustering, since linkage in the cohort was strong.

In total, approximately 610 healthy bone marrow donors made up the cohort. Cohort members were all nominally healthy when sampled, although unrecorded immune exposures were likely present. The donor was CMV seropositive and belonged to the group of 250 to 300 seropositive cohort members. A peripheral blood sample was collected from each donor, and TCR beta sequencing was performed on peripheral blood mononuclear cells. The Qiagen DNeasy Blood Extraction Kit was used to extract genomic DNA from the blood cell samples. What the work shows at the level of the full study, not this receptor alone: Broadly in line with IMGT annotations, most TCR beta V segments showed up in productive rearrangements about 87% or about 30% of the time in an earlier analysis of around 600 of the donors. In a later analysis, several top co-occurrence clusters were reported to appear linked to parvovirus B19, influenza, CMV and Epstein-Barr virus. V-gene and J-gene trimming of TCR beta chains was associated with a missense DCLRE1C variant in a later genetic analysis, and the association was replicated in an independent cohort. The presence/absence analyses assumed that sequencing depth was roughly uniform across donors, and that assumption may not be true. Across donors, most TCR sequences were observed very rarely, whereas some public TCRs were present in many individuals. A later analysis found that most CMV-associated TCR beta chains appeared HLA-restricted, with HLA associations seemingly driven largely by CMV exposure. According to a later analysis, TCR association rates differed among HLA loci, with DRB1 alleles showing the most associated TCRs and HLA-C alleles showing the fewest. The only immune exposure information available for the cohort was CMV serostatus. The classifier was reported to diagnose cytomegalovirus status with high specificity and sensitivity in both the original and validation cohorts. Approximately 16 rarely observed V segments, including chromosome 9 orphons, were excluded from the earlier analysis of just under 600 of the donors because counts were too low. Because HLA typing was unavailable for some donors at each locus, only the typed subset was used in association tests. This cohort had only TCR beta chains sequenced, and the lack of alpha or paired-chain data limited which features could be detected. Correlated functional status among segregating V segments might reflect linkage disequilibrium, but an unknown experimental factor could not be ruled out. Because the 87-base-pair reads could not distinguish some IMGT-functional V segments, including TRBV6-2 and TRBV6-3, those segments were excluded. A cluster of highly shared sequence variants was judged likely to represent a technical artifact of the sequencing pipeline. In vitro tests confirmed that a few of the cytomegalovirus-associated TCR beta chains recognize cytomegalovirus antigens. Compared with equally common non-associated chains, HLA-associated TCR beta chains in a later analysis were more clonally expanded and had lower generation probabilities. The study gave a list of some 150 TCR beta chains associated with cytomegalovirus. Strong co-occurrence of HLA alleles, especially DR and DQ, made assigning TCR associations to individual alleles difficult. According to a later genetic analysis, donors in an Asian-associated ancestry cluster had fewer N-insertions in productive TCRs than the approximately 710-donor mean. A further reported finding was that TCR beta sequences accurately predicted the HLA-A and HLA-B alleles for most subjects in the first cohort. The authors suggested that the approach could potentially be generalized to other disease states and immunological phenotypes. Specific HLA alleles were associated with 15,000 to 20,000 TCR beta sequences at a false discovery rate of 0.05 in a later analysis.

Regarding this clone: No cognate antigen has been identified for it. Base quality data are lacking; no much larger clone is found one base away.

Including the terminal cysteine and phenylalanine, the CDR3 comprises 14 residues. Just CDR3 DNA is preserved here, 42 bases in frame from base 1. The germline V gene specifies KGHSH as CDR1 and LQKENI as CDR2. Trimmed from V: 3 bases; trimmed from J: 2 bases; junction bases lacking a gene match: 1. The method was the immunoSEQ multiplex PCR assay. A mixture of 60 forward primers for TCR Vbeta segments and 13 reverse primers for TCR Jbeta segments was used in the multiplex PCR. The CDR3 region of rearranged TCR beta genes was amplified from genomic DNA with a multiplex PCR assay. Amplified TCR beta libraries were sequenced as 87-base-pair reads on the Illumina HiSeq System. The authors' analysis ran thus. A later analysis tallied 75 million to 95 million unique TCR beta chains across the 600 to 700 repertoires, and some 10 million of those chains were shared by two or more donors. Raw reads were error-corrected and collapsed into unique sequences by a nearest-neighbor algorithm in which closely related sequences were merged to remove PCR and sequencing errors. CDR3 sequences were aligned to IMGT reference sequences to assign V, D and J gene segments. For a sequence to be retained, a match of at least six nucleotides to both a V gene segment and a J gene segment was required. A rearrangement counted as productive if the CDR3 had no stop codons and remained in frame with V and J, and every other rearrangement counted as non-productive. Following IMGT convention, CDR3 was defined as the stretch from the second conserved V-encoded cysteine to the conserved J-encoded phenylalanine. In an earlier analysis of roughly 580 of the donors, sequences lacking an unambiguous match to a single V gene segment were excluded. In an earlier analysis of approximately 590 of the donors, V segments were called functional above 56.7% productive rearrangements and were called segregating when the between-donor standard deviation exceeded 5%. A statistical classification framework was built for diagnosing cytomegalovirus status from the catalog of TCR beta chain sequences. A later analysis assigned V and J genes by comparing TCR nucleotide sequences with IMGT/GENE-DB human TR gene sequences. The TCRdist pipeline was used in a later analysis to assign CDR3 sequences and most-parsimonious VDJ recombination scenarios. In a later analysis, each TCR beta chain was defined by its CDR3 amino acid sequence together with its V-gene family, and reads lacking a unique V-gene family were excluded. As a way to deal with suspected cross-contamination and a sequencing artifact, a later analysis dropped roughly 600 nucleotide sequences that were highly shared and had low generation probability. In a later analysis, a clonal expansion index was calculated for each public chain from normalized within-repertoire ranks of inferred template counts. In a later analysis, generation probabilities were computed using a VDJ recombination model fitted to out-of-frame rearrangements, and the results were checked against IGoR. In a later analysis, hypergeometric tests were used to score TCR-TCR, TCR-HLA and TCR-CMV co-occurrence, with a repertoire-size bias correction applied to TCR pairs. False discovery rates were estimated in a later analysis by permuting HLA or CMV assignments 20 times. A later analysis grouped co-occurring TCRs with DBSCAN, adding TCRdist sequence similarity when clustering within HLA-allele-positive subsets. Repertoires with fewer than 30,000 or more than 120,000 public chains, plus five repertoires with anomalous nucleotide sharing, were excluded from co-occurrence clustering. The table comes from immuneACCESS by way of TCRdb, which keeps in-frame sequences with V and J called. Part of the clones is missing from these tables; in studies checked, under half for an unresolved V gene and the rest for unknown reasons. Clone size and the V and J calls come from that table; the DNA yielded D and trimming. This sample lists roughly 170,000 clones; about 73% were detected once. Of the sample, around 14% is held by the ten largest clones.

The origin of this receptor is a woman aged 45-65 years in good health and CMV-seropositive. The rearrangement joined TRBV18 to TRBJ1-2, with 9 bases aligning to TRBD1. Sequencing was performed on PBMCs. CDR3 loop: CASSPGTGNYGYTF. The nucleotides read TGTGCCAGCTCACCCGGGACAGGGAACTATGGCTACACCTTC.